The TCR beta chain under discussion was sequenced for a study of T cell changes during pregnancy in multiple sclerosis. The V end lost 7 bases, the J end lost 1 base, and 10 bases lay between the germline ends. CDR3 size: 13 residues. Germline V gene lookup returns CDR1 MDHEN and CDR2 SYDVKM. Generated by immunoSEQ multiplex PCR, the TCRdb table keeps only in-frame clones and is missing some. Of about 80,000 clones listed, 92% are singletons. Specimen: peripheral blood, collected before pregnancy. This sequence originates from a female donor with multiple sclerosis, enrolled in a pregnancy study. This sequence joins TRBV28 and TRBJ1-1; D is perhaps TRBD1 (6 bases). This CDR3 is CASTGTPNTEAFF. Written as DNA, the CDR3 is TGTGCCAGCACTGGGACACCGAACACTGAAGCTTTCTTT.